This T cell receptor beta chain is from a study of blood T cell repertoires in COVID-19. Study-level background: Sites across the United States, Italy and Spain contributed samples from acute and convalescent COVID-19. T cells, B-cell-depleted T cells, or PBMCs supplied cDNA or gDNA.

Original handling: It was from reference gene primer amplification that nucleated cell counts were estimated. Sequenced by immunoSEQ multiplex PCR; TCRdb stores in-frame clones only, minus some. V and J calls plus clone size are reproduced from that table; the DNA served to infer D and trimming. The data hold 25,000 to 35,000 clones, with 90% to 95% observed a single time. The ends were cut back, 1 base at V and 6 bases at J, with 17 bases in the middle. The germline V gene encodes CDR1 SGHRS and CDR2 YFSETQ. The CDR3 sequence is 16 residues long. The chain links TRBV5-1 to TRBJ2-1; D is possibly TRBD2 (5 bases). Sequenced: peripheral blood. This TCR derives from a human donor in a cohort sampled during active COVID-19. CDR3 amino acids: CASSLKDWPITNEQFF. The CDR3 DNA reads TGCGCCAGCAGCTTGAAGGACTGGCCCATAACCAATGAGCAGTTCTTC.